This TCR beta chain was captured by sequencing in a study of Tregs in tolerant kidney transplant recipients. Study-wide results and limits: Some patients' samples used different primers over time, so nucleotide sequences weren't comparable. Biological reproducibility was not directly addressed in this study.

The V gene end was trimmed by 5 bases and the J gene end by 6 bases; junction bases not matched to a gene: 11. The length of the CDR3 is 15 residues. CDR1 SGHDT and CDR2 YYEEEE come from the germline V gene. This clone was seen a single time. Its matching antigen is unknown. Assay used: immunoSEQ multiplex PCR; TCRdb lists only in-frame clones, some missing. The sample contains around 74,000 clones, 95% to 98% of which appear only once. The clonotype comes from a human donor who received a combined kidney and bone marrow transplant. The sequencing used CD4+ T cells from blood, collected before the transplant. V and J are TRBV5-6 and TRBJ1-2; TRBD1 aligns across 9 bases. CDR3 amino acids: CASSFTGGKLDGYTF. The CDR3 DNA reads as TGTGCCAGCAGTTTCACAGGGGGCAAGCTGGATGGCTACACCTTC.